This T cell receptor beta chain was found in a study of control samples from healthy donors and cancer patients. The data were produced by immunoSEQ multiplex PCR, yet TCRdb's version contains in-frame clones alone and is incomplete. The sample contains over 90,000 clones, around 89% of which appear only once. Trimming took 3 bases from V and 0 from J, leaving 15 bases between them. The germline CDR1 and CDR2 sequences are SGHRS and YFSETQ. The CDR3 contains 16 residues. The origin of this receptor is a man aged 55 to 70 with lung cancer. Sequencing was performed on PBMCs. The chain has TRBV5-1 and TRBJ1-2; possible D gene TRBD1, 6 bases. CDR3 DNA sequence: TGCGCCAGCAGCTCAGGGGTTTCTACTTCTAACTATGGCTACACCTTC. Encoded protein: CASSSGVSTSNYGYTF.